This record covers a single TCR beta chain. The antigen remains undetermined. Libraries were prepared by immunoSEQ multiplex PCR; TCRdb keeps only in-frame clonotypes and omits some of them. This table has about 54,000 clones, 84% appearing once. Between the trimmed V and J ends, which lost 4 bases and 8 bases, there was a span of 11 bases. The CDR3 runs to 12 residues. Germline loops: CDR1 LGHNA, CDR2 YNFKEQ. These data belong to a study of a mutant IDH1 vaccine in newly diagnosed glioma. Specified time point: week 35, safety follow-up. The content of each vaccine dose was 300 ug of mutant IDH1 20-mer peptide, and topical imiquimod accompanied it.

Sequenced here: PBMCs, sampled from a glioma patient whose treatment included an IDH1 peptide vaccine. The rearrangement uses TRBV4-2 and TRBJ1-1; D unresolved. This receptor was taken from a woman younger than 35 with glioma. DNA for the CDR3: TGTGCCAGCAGCCCCCAAGGCTTGGAAGCTTTCTTT. It codes for CASSPQGLEAFF.